The 14 T cell receptor beta chains below were found in one sample sequenced in a study of T cell responses to AZD1222 COVID-19 vaccine (dated by TCRdb to the early 2020s). The method was the immunoSEQ multiplex PCR assay. What TCRdb holds here is the immuneACCESS table cut down to in-frame rearrangements. Part of the clones is not present; checked against another copy, under half of the missing clones reflect an unresolved V gene, and the others are unexplained. The sample table lists about 83,000 clones, over 75% of them with a count of one. Roughly 4.3% of the sample is taken by the ten largest. Interpreted using the paper, the time point label stands for: baseline before first vaccination. The treatment or condition label, as the study defines it: meningococcal conjugate vaccine given as trial control. Sequencing was performed on peripheral blood, taken on day 0 of MenACWY control vaccination. These receptors all stem from an adult in good health.

V is TRBV6-5 and J is TRBJ1-1; D gene unclear. Germline lookup yields CDR1 MNHEY and CDR2 SVGAGI. This CDR3 has 11 residues. V was cut by 4 bases and J by 8 bases, with 8 bases left in between. The CDR3 DNA reads TGTGCCAGCAGTTCGCAGACAGAAGCTTTCTTT. It specifies CASSSQTEAFF.

The chain joins TRBV6-2 or TRBV6-3 to TRBJ2-7; D perhaps matches TRBD2 (5 bases). V was clipped by 4 bases and J by 6 bases, with 13 bases between them. Germline CDR1 is MNHEY and CDR2 is SVGEGT. This CDR3 region has 13 residues. The CDR3 here is CASSLEVAGEQYF. CDR3 DNA sequence: TGTGCCAGCAGTTTAGAGGTTGCGGGCGAGCAGTACTTC.

CDR3 region: CASTGSVLDDNEQFF. CDR3 nucleotide sequence: TGTGCCAGTACGGGAAGTGTACTTGACGACAATGAGCAGTTCTTC. The chain has TRBV19 and TRBJ2-1; perhaps TRBD2 as D (5 bases). Trimming stripped 7 bases from V and 5 bases from J, with 18 bases between. The CDR3 spans 15 residues. CDR1 and CDR2 (germline): LNHDA, SQIVND (reference sequence).

The rearrangement links TRBV7-2 to TRBJ1-1, with D possibly being TRBD1 (5 bases). The CDR3 covers 15 residues. In germline, CDR1 is SGHTA, CDR2 FQGNSA. Trimming cost V 5 bases and J 11 bases, with 24 bases left between them. Here the CDR3 reads CASSPRQTGGMGAFF. Written as DNA, the CDR3 is TGTGCCAGCAGCCCCCGACAGACTGGCGGGATGGGGGCTTTCTTT.

The rearrangement links TRBV15 to TRBJ2-7; D not certain. V lost 1 base, J lost 6 bases, and 10 bases lay in between. The CDR3 has 13 amino acids. In germline, CDR1 is LNHNV, CDR2 YYDKDF (reference sequence). The CDR3 DNA reads as TGTGCCACCAGCAGAGGAGATCCAGGCGAGCAGTACTTC. Protein sequence: CATSRGDPGEQYF.

This chain links TRBV4-3 with TRBJ1-2; TRBD1 matches 8 bases. Germline V CDR1 and CDR2: LGHNA, YSLEER. The CDR3 covers 16 residues. J lost 4 bases, V lost 0 bases, and 7 bases had no gene match. CDR3 bases: TGCGCCAGCAGCCAAGACTCGGGACAGGCCAGCTATGGCTACACCTTC. The encoded protein is CASSQDSGQASYGYTF.

The V and J genes are TRBV7-8 and TRBJ2-7, with D possibly being TRBD1 (7 bases). Looked up from germline, CDR1 is SGHVS and CDR2 is FQNEAQ. V was trimmed by 1 base and J by 2 bases, leaving 21 bases between them. This CDR3 has 18 residues. Written as DNA, the CDR3 is TGTGCCAGCAGCTTAGGCTCCAGCTGGGGCAGGGGGGCCTACGAGCAGTACTTC. Translation: CASSLGSSWGRGAYEQYF.

The genes are TRBV11-2 and TRBJ1-2; no clear D gene. Per the germline V gene, CDR1 is SGHAT and CDR2 is FQNNGV. This CDR3 region has 14 residues. V gave up 5 bases and J gave up 4 bases, with 14 bases separating them. CDR3 sequence: CASSPVRGGYGYTF. For the CDR3, the DNA is TGTGCCAGCAGCCCCGTCCGGGGAGGCTATGGCTACACCTTC.

The rearrangement links TRBV29-1 to TRBJ2-5; no clear D gene. The CDR3 is made up of 12 amino acids. In germline, CDR1 is SQVTM, CDR2 ANQGSEA. V was shortened by 3 bases and J by 2 bases, with 7 bases between the two germline ends. The CDR3 DNA sequence: TGCAGCGTTGAGTGGCTGCAAGAGACCCAGTACTTC. Translation: CSVEWLQETQYF.

J is TRBJ2-1 and V is TRBV18; 15 positions agree with TRBD2. V dropped 4 bases and J dropped 8; count of bases not matched to a gene: 3. Looked up from germline, CDR1 is KGHSH and CDR2 is LQKENI. This CDR3 spans 15 amino acids. In nucleotides, the CDR3 is TGTGCCAGCTCACGGACTAGCGGGAGGGGTGATGAGCAGTTCTTC. Its translation is CASSRTSGRGDEQFF.

This rearrangement joins TRBV7-2 to TRBJ2-7; D uncertain. The CDR3 sequence is 12 residues long. CDR1 is SGHTA, CDR2 FQGNSA, per germline. Trimming removed 6 bases from V and 2 bases from J, with 8 bases in between. The CDR3 here is CASSSQPYEQYF. In DNA form, the CDR3 reads TGTGCCAGCAGTTCGCAGCCCTACGAGCAGTACTTC.

The CDR3 DNA reads TGTGCCAGTGACTCTAGCGGGAGAGTTGAGCAGTTCTTC. Translation: CASDSSGRVEQFF. The V and J genes are TRBV28 and TRBJ2-1; 10 nucleotides match TRBD2. Germline CDR1 is MDHEN and CDR2 is SYDVKM. The trim removed 9 bases at V and 9 bases at J, leaving 8 bases unmatched. The CDR3 contains 13 residues.

The gene calls are TRBV28 and TRBJ2-5; 7 bases agree with TRBD1. CDR1 MDHEN and CDR2 SYDVKM come from the germline V gene. This CDR3 has 13 residues. Trimming at V came to 8 bases and at J to 2 bases, leaving 5 bases not matched to a gene. CDR3 loop: CASVGQTQETQYF. In DNA, the CDR3 is TGTGCCAGCGTGGGACAGACTCAAGAGACCCAGTACTTC. Full variable domain (rest looked up from reference TRBV28 and TRBJ2-5): DVKVTQSSRYLVKRTGEKVFLECVQDMDHENMFWYRQDPGLGLRLIYFSYDVKMKEKGDIPEGYSVSREKKERFSLILESASTNQTSMYLCASVGQTQETQYFGPGTRLLVL.

V and J are TRBV3-1 (or the pseudogene TRBV3-2) and TRBJ1-5; D not certain. The CDR3 has 16 amino acids. V lost 3 bases and J 2 bases, leaving 14 bases between the germline ends. Per germline, CDR1 LGHDT and CDR2 YNNKEL (reference sequence). CDR3 residues: CASSHGVPAGNQPQHF. CDR3 in DNA: TGTGCCAGCAGCCATGGCGTACCGGCAGGCAATCAGCCCCAGCATTTT.